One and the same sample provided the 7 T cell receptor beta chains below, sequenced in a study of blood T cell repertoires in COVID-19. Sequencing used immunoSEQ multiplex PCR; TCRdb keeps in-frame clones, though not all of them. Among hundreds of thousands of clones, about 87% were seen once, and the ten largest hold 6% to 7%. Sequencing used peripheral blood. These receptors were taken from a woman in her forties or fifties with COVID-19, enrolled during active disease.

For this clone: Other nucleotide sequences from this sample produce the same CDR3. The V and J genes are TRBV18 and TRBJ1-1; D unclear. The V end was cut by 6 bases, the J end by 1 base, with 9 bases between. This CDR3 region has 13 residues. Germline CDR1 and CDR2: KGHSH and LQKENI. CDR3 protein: CASSPSQNTEAFF. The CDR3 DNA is TGTGCCAGCTCCCCTTCACAGAACACTGAAGCTTTCTTT.

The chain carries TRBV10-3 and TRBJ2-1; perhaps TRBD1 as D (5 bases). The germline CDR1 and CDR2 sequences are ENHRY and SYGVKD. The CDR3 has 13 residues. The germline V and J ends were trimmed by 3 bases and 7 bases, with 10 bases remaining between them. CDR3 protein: CAISDGWTNEQFF. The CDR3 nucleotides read TGTGCCATCAGTGACGGTTGGACAAATGAGCAGTTCTTC.

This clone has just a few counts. For the CDR3, the DNA is TGTGCCAGCAGCCTGGACAGAAATCAGCCCCAGCATTTT. This codes for CASSLDRNQPQHF. The V call is TRBV6-5, the J call TRBJ1-5, with D possibly TRBD1 on 6 matching bases. V was clipped by 6 bases and J by 4 bases, with 10 bases between them. Germline CDR1 is MNHEY and CDR2 is SVGAGI. CDR3 length: 13 residues.

CDR3 amino acids: CACSPGGAGGYTF. CDR3 sequence (DNA): TGTGCCTGTTCCCCGGGGGGGGCCGGGGGCTACACCTTC. The gene calls are TRBV30 and TRBJ1-2; tentative D call: TRBD1 (6 bases). The germline V gene encodes CDR1 GTSNPN and CDR2 SVGIG (reference sequence). V lost 6 bases, J lost 8 bases, and 19 bases lay in between. The CDR3 totals 13 residues.

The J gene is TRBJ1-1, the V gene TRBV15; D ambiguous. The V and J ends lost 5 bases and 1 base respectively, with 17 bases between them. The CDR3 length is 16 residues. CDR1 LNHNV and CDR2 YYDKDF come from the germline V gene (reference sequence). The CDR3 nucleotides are TGTGCCACCAGCCGAGCCGGGGTAAGGGCGAACACTGAAGCTTTCTTT. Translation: CATSRAGVRANTEAFF. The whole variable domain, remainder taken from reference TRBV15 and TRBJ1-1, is DAMVIQNPRYQVTQFGKPVTLSCSQTLNHNVMYWYQQKSSQAPKLLFHYYDKDFNNEADTPDNFQSRRPNTSFCFLDIRSPGLGDTAMYLCATSRAGVRANTEAFFGQGTRLTVV.

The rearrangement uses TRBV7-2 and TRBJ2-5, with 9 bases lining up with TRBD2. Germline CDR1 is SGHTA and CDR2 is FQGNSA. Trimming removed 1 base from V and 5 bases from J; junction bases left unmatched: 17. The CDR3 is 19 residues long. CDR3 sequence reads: CASSLGVARAGGPSETQYF. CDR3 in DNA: TGTGCCAGCAGCTTAGGAGTAGCTCGGGCGGGAGGGCCTAGTGAGACCCAGTACTTC.

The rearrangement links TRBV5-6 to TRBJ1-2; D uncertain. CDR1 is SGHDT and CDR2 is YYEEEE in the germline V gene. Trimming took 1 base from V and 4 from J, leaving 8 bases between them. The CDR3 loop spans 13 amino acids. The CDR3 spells CASSLNLAYGYTF. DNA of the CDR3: TGTGCCAGCAGCTTGAATTTAGCCTATGGCTACACCTTC.